What follows are 12 T cell receptor beta chains derived from one specimen sequenced in a study of shared clonotypes between healthy human individuals. Clones were read by immunoSEQ multiplex PCR, and TCRdb kept only the in-frame ones, dropping some. The sample carries 1.4 million to 1.5 million clones, around 97% recorded once. The sequenced sample was naive CD4+ T cells sorted from blood. The subset: CD45RA+ positively selected. These receptors originate from a man aged 30 to 45 in good health.

J is TRBJ2-2 and V is TRBV7-9; 15 bases are shared with TRBD2. Germline loops: CDR1 SEHNR, CDR2 FQNEAQ (reference sequence). This CDR3 comprises 17 residues. V lost 5 bases and J lost 9; bases outside the gene matches: 10. The DNA for the CDR3 is TGTGCCAGCAGCCCGCACGGACTAGCGGGAGGGCAGAGGGAGCTGTTTTTT. The encoded protein is CASSPHGLAGGQRELFF.

The rearrangement links TRBV10-3 to TRBJ1-1; a possible D gene is TRBD1 (6 bases). Trimming shortened V by 3 bases and J by 1 base, and 15 bases separated the two germline ends. CDR1 ENHRY and CDR2 SYGVKD come from the germline V gene. The CDR3 is 16 amino acids. The CDR3 protein is CAISEGSLTGNTEAFF. The CDR3 nucleotides read TGTGCCATCAGTGAAGGGTCCCTGACAGGGAACACTGAAGCTTTCTTT.

The chain employs TRBV5-1 and TRBJ1-5; 9 bases agree with TRBD1. Germline-derived CDR1 and CDR2 are SGHRS and YFSETQ. With V trimmed by 0 bases and J by 5 bases, 9 bases remained unmatched. This CDR3 comprises 17 residues. The CDR3 nucleotides are TGCGCCAGCAGCTTGGAACCTCCGGGACAGGGTCATCAGCCCCAGCATTTT. Translating gives CASSLEPPGQGHQPQHF.

The chain uses TRBV18 and TRBJ2-7; 8 bases line up with TRBD1. The CDR3 totals 16 residues. Germline trimming cut 1 base from V and 5 bases from J; bases unmatched to any gene: 10. Germline CDR1 KGHSH, CDR2 LQKENI. The CDR3 region is CASSPLPATGVDEQYF. The DNA for the CDR3 is TGTGCCAGCTCACCACTTCCAGCGACAGGGGTCGACGAGCAGTACTTC.

The chain is built from TRBV18 and TRBJ2-5; 7 nucleotides line up with TRBD1. This CDR3 spans 15 amino acids. Germline CDR1 is KGHSH and CDR2 is LQKENI. The ends lost 0 bases at V and 5 bases at J; junction bases unmatched: 6. The CDR3 loop reads CASSPPRQGDETQYF. The DNA of the CDR3 is TGTGCCAGCTCACCACCGAGACAGGGCGACGAGACCCAGTACTTC.

Only one count was recorded for this clone. V gene TRBV18 combines with J gene TRBJ2-2; D unresolved. The germline V and J ends were trimmed by 6 bases and 1 base, with 12 bases remaining between them. The CDR3 loop spans 15 amino acids. The germline V gene encodes CDR1 KGHSH and CDR2 LQKENI. In DNA form, the CDR3 reads TGTGCCAGCTCCCAAGGACGGGTGAACACCGGGGAGCTGTTTTTT. The encoded protein is CASSQGRVNTGELFF.

This chain joins TRBV9 and TRBJ2-7; possibly TRBD2 for D (5 bases). Germline V CDR1 and CDR2: SGDLS, YYNGEE. Trimming removed 0 bases from V and 4 bases from J, with 11 bases in between. This CDR3 has 14 amino acids. The CDR3 loop reads CASSVATGSYEQYF. The DNA for the CDR3 is TGTGCCAGCAGCGTAGCTACGGGATCATACGAGCAGTACTTC.

The rearrangement joins TRBV6-5 to TRBJ1-2, with D unresolved. The V and J ends lost 7 bases and 7 bases respectively, with 22 bases between them. This CDR3 is 15 amino acids long. The V gene's germline CDR1 is MNHEY and CDR2 SVGAGI. CDR3 DNA sequence: TGTGCCAGCACCAATGCGGGTCTTCATGGTGCTGGCTACACCTTC. Its translation is CASTNAGLHGAGYTF.

The rearrangement uses TRBV11-2 and TRBJ2-7; D perhaps matches TRBD2 (5 bases). The CDR3 is 14 amino acids. The germline V gene has CDR1 SGHAT and CDR2 FQNNGV. V lost 3 bases and J lost 4, with 13 bases in between. CDR3 nucleotides: TGTGCCAGCAGCTTGAGAGAGGGCCCATACGAGCAGTACTTC. Amino acid sequence: CASSLREGPYEQYF.

The chain employs TRBV11-2 and TRBJ2-1, with a tentative D call TRBD1 (6 bases). The V and J ends lost 7 bases and 12 bases respectively, with 13 bases between them. This CDR3 region has 11 residues. The germline gives CDR1 SGHAT, CDR2 FQNNGV. The CDR3 nucleotides are TGTGCCAGCACCCCAGGGGTAGGGCAGTTCTTC. Translated, it gives CASTPGVGQFF. Combining the CDR3 with reference TRBV11-2 and TRBJ2-1 gives the whole variable domain EAGVAQSPRYKIIEKRQSVAFWCNPISGHATLYWYQQILGQGPKLLIQFQNNGVVDDSQLPKDRFSAERLKGVDSTLKIQPAKLEDSAVYLCASTPGVGQFFGPGTRLTVL.

The V call is TRBV19, the J call TRBJ1-3, with 15 bases that match TRBD2. Gene TRBJ2-2 matches the end of the DNA better, so the J call may be wrong. This CDR3 comprises 20 residues. Germline CDR1 is LNHDA and CDR2 is SQIVND (reference sequence). The CDR3 DNA reads as TGTGCCAGTAGGGCCATCAGGACTAGCGGGAGGGCCGTGTCCACCGGGGAGCTGTTTTTT. This encodes CASRAIRTSGRAVSTGELFF.

The chain combines TRBV5-5 with TRBJ2-1; 7 nucleotides agree with TRBD2. The germline gives CDR1 SGHKS, CDR2 YYEKEE (reference sequence). With V trimmed by 4 bases and J by 10 bases, 14 bases remained unmatched. The CDR3 loop spans 15 amino acids. The CDR3: CASSESGNGFWEQFF. CDR3 DNA: TGTGCCAGCAGCGAAAGCGGGAACGGCTTCTGGGAGCAGTTCTTC.